This entry features one TCR beta chain sequence. Its matching antigen is unknown. Primers: 60 Vbeta forward and 13 Jbeta reverse. How the authors handled the data: In a later analysis, the count reached some 75 million unique TCR beta chains, with 9 million to 11 million shared. Assay: immunoSEQ multiplex PCR; the TCRdb copy retains only in-frame clones and omits some. The V and J calls and clone size come from that table; D and trimming were worked out from the DNA. The repertoire holds around 140,000 clones, with about three quarters as singletons. This entry comes from a study of cytomegalovirus exposure and HLA in healthy donors. In the study overall: Earlier, 110 million or so unique TCR beta sequences were recovered from some 200 million T cells by an analysis. Overall study findings and caveats: Productive rates of about 87% or about 30% were seen for most TCR beta V segments in an earlier analysis. Researchers had no immune exposure information except CMV serostatus available.

The length of the CDR3 is 15 residues. V lost 4 bases and J lost 3; bases outside the gene matches: 5. The germline CDR1 and CDR2 sequences are MNHNS and SASEGT. Sequences were obtained from PBMCs. This sequence originates from a female donor in good health and CMV-seropositive. V gene TRBV6-1 combines with J gene TRBJ2-7; TRBD1 matches 11 bases. The CDR3 protein is CASSGTGGAFYEQYF. DNA of the CDR3: TGTGCCAGCAGTGGGACAGGGGGCGCGTTCTACGAGCAGTACTTC.